The clone carrying this T cell receptor beta chain has a handful of counts. The target antigen is unknown. This sample is drawn from a study of T cells in Graves' hyperthyroidism and ophthalmopathy. The V gene end was trimmed by 5 bases and the J gene end by 5 bases; junction bases not matched to a gene: 10. The germline V gene has CDR1 SGHRS and CDR2 YFSETQ. This CDR3 contains 15 residues. RNA transcripts were the template for amplifying TCR beta CDR3 regions. HTBI primers were used for first-round RT-PCR of the TCR CDR3. TCRdb itself ran the multiplex PCR reads through MiXCR, one entry per CDR3 protein. This table holds about 420,000 distinct CDR3 sequences, about a sixth found once. General study results and limits: Ophthalmopathy was distinguished from stable hyperthyroidism by 13 V-J signatures.

The sequence derives from a woman younger than 30 with Graves' hyperthyroidism. V is TRBV5-1 and J is TRBJ2-5; 9 bases agree with TRBD1. The material sequenced was blood. CDR3 in DNA: TGCGCCAGCAGGGACAGGGGTTTGGAATTGGAGACCCAGTACTTC. It specifies CASRDRGLELETQYF.